The 11 T cell receptor beta chains below all came from one sample that was sequenced in a study of blood T cell repertoires in COVID-19. Some clones are missing from TCRdb's copy, which holds only in-frame ones; the method was immunoSEQ multiplex PCR. The profile shows more than 200,000 clones, approximately 86% of them singletons. Sequencing input: peripheral blood. The receptors shown here come from an elderly man with acute or convalescent COVID-19.

This clone was observed a single time. The chain links TRBV3-1 (or the pseudogene TRBV3-2) to TRBJ1-4; 8 positions match TRBD1. From germline, CDR1 is LGHDT and CDR2 YNNKEL (reference sequence). Trimming took 2 bases from V and 4 from J; bases not matched to a gene: 3. The CDR3 is 15 amino acids. CDR3 nucleotides: TGTGCCAGCAGCCAACATGACAGGGGTAATGAAAAACTGTTTTTT. Residues: CASSQHDRGNEKLFF.

This clone was counted once. The V gene is TRBV7-9, the J gene TRBJ2-6; 7 bases are a match to TRBD1. The J segment lost 0 bases and the V segment lost 5 bases, leaving 7 bases of the junction unmatched. The CDR3 length is 17 residues. CDR1 is SEHNR and CDR2 is FQNEAQ in the germline V gene (reference sequence). The CDR3, as DNA: TGTGCCAGCAGCCACGGGACAGAGAACTCTGGGGCCAACGTCCTGACTTTC. Its protein product is CASSHGTENSGANVLTF.

This clone was observed a single time. V usage is TRBV27 and J usage is TRBJ1-5; D gene unclear. The CDR3 length is 11 residues. Germline V gene lookup returns CDR1 MNHEY and CDR2 SMNVEV (reference sequence). V lost 4 bases and J 11 bases, leaving 9 bases between the germline ends. Here the CDR3 DNA reads TGTGCCAGCAGTTCAGGAACTGCCCAGCATTTT. This translates into CASSSGTAQHF.

The J gene is TRBJ1-5, the V gene TRBV7-9; possible D gene TRBD1, 5 bases. Trimming left V 1 base short and J 9 bases short, with 13 bases between. The CDR3 loop spans 14 amino acids. CDR1 and CDR2 from the germline V gene are SEHNR and FQNEAQ (reference sequence). The CDR3 DNA reads as TGTGCCAGCAGCTTAGTAGGGGATTCGTCGCCCCAGCATTTT. Translating gives CASSLVGDSSPQHF.

Points on this clone: The junction does not match germline at one end; this may be a read error. The chain's CDR3 is CASAPGQGDQDTF. The CDR3 DNA sequence: TGTGCCAGCGCACCGGGACAGGGGGATCAGGACACCTTC. The chain is built from TRBV18 and TRBJ1-2; TRBD1 agrees at 11 bases. The length of the CDR3 is 13 residues. From germline, CDR1 is KGHSH and CDR2 LQKENI.

This clone showed up just once. The chain recombines TRBV19 with TRBJ1-5, with 7 bases lining up with TRBD1. The V and J ends lost 3 bases and 2 bases, in that order; junction bases with no gene match: 13. CDR3 length: 18 amino acids. Germline V gene data show CDR1 as LNHDA and CDR2 as SQIVND (reference sequence). CDR3 DNA: TGTGCCAGTAGTATGACGACAGGGATTGGTGTCGGCAATCAGCCCCAGCATTTT. Translating gives CASSMTTGIGVGNQPQHF.

The sample holds a few counts of this clone. J is TRBJ1-2 and V is TRBV6-5; D may be TRBD1 (6 bases). Trimming cost V 5 bases and J 3 bases, with 16 bases left between them. The CDR3 extends over 15 amino acids. Germline CDR1 is MNHEY and CDR2 is SVGAGI. The CDR3 bases are TGTGCCAGCAGTCTTAGGCACAGGGCGGACTATGGCTACACCTTC. Amino acid sequence: CASSLRHRADYGYTF.

J is TRBJ2-3 and V is TRBV18; D unclear. The CDR3 totals 15 residues. Trimming took 0 bases from V and 0 from J, leaving 7 bases between them. Germline V gene sequence: CDR1 KGHSH, CDR2 LQKENI. The CDR3 region has the DNA TGTGCCAGCTCACCACCGCCAGGTAGCACAGATACGCAGTATTTT. Amino acid sequence: CASSPPPGSTDTQYF.

The chain links TRBV7-2 to TRBJ1-2, with 9 bases fitting TRBD1. CDR1 is SGHTA, CDR2 FQGNSA, per germline. Trimming at V came to 5 bases and at J to 6 bases, leaving 10 bases not matched to a gene. The CDR3 is 15 amino acids. The DNA for the CDR3 is TGTGCCAGCAGCACTACGGGACAGGGTGTCCATGGCTACACCTTC. It encodes CASSTTGQGVHGYTF.

The V and J genes are TRBV7-2 and TRBJ2-1, with TRBD2 as a possible D gene (5 bases). CDR1 is SGHTA, CDR2 FQGNSA, per germline. Trimming stripped 1 base from V and 11 bases from J, with 12 bases between. The CDR3 is 13 residues long. CDR3 sequence reads: CASSLDTRGKQFF. The CDR3 region has the DNA TGTGCCAGCAGCTTAGACACCCGGGGTAAGCAGTTCTTC. The whole variable domain, filled in from reference TRBV7-2 and TRBJ2-1, reads GAGVSQSPSNKVTEKGKDVELRCDPISGHTALYWYRQSLGQGLEFLIYFQGNSAPDKSGLPSDRFSAERTGGSVSTLTIQRTQQEDSAVYLCASSLDTRGKQFFGPGTRLTVL.

The V call is TRBV18, the J call TRBJ2-3, with TRBD1 identical over 9 bases. The V and J ends lost 4 bases and 5 bases, in that order; junction bases with no gene match: 7. The CDR3 runs to 15 residues. Per the germline V gene, CDR1 is KGHSH and CDR2 is LQKENI. CDR3 bases: TGTGCCAGCTCACGTAGGGACAGGGTCGAAGATACGCAGTATTTT. Protein: CASSRRDRVEDTQYF.